This TCR beta chain comes out of a study of blood T cells in healthy people across ages. A second PCR of 7 to 11 cycles used a sample-barcoded 5' primer and a J-beta primer mix. Researchers report that a template-switch adaptor with 12 random nucleotides tagged each cDNA molecule. TCRdb independently ran MiXCR on the 5' RACE reads; one entry per CDR3 protein. This table has roughly 800,000 distinct CDR3 sequences, about 62% appearing once. With respect to this clonotype: Its matching antigen is unknown.

General observations from the study: Age brought a roughly linear fall in TCR beta diversity measured per million T cells.

The source of this sequence is a man younger than 40 in good health. Sequences were obtained from blood.

CDR3 in amino acids: CSARDAVLGETQYF. The CDR3, as DNA: TGCAGTGCTAGAGATGCGGTTCTCGGAGAGACCCAGTACTTC. The chain employs TRBV20-1 and TRBJ2-7; D uncertain. Judging by the DNA end, TRBJ2-5 fits better; the J call may be wrong. CDR3 length: 14 residues. Germline assignment: CDR1 DFQATT and CDR2 SNEGSKA (reference sequence).